The clone carrying this T cell receptor beta chain was seen at least ten times. The antigen remains undetermined. This entry comes from a study of blood T cells in healthy people across ages. Study-wide results and limits: Possibly, changes in expanded clonotypes were confounded because donor CMV status was unknown.

The CDR3 runs 12 residues. The V gene lost 4 bases and the J gene lost 5 bases, with 11 bases spanning the gap. Germline V gene data show CDR1 as SQVTM and CDR2 as ANQGSEA. Sample-barcoded 5' priming and a J-beta primer mix drove a second PCR of roughly 6 to 12 cycles. Every cDNA molecule bore a tag from a template-switch adaptor containing 12 random nucleotides. MiXCR, run by TCRdb on the 5' RACE reads, gives a single entry per CDR3 protein. The sample shows roughly 1,500,000 distinct CDR3 sequences, 30% to 35% of them seen only once. The V gene is TRBV29-1, the J gene TRBJ1-2; maybe TRBD1 (5 bases). The clonotype was recovered from a woman younger than 45 in good health. Source material: blood. The chain's CDR3 is CSVAGGRYGYTF. The DNA for the CDR3 is TGCAGCGTTGCCGGGGGTCGGTATGGCTACACCTTC.